This TCR beta chain was recorded in a study of control samples from healthy donors and cancer patients. Looked up from germline, CDR1 is PRHDT and CDR2 is FYEKMQ (reference sequence). This CDR3 is 14 amino acids long. The junction had 4 bases not matched to a gene; V was cut back by 3 bases and J by 3 bases. Only in-frame clones appear in the TCRdb table, and some are missing; sequencing was by immunoSEQ multiplex PCR. The sample contains 120,000 or so clones, approximately 94% of which appear only once. Material for sequencing was PBMCs. The chain carries TRBV13 and TRBJ2-7; 8 nucleotides line up with TRBD2. This TCR was sampled from a man aged 45-65 years with head and neck cancer. The CDR3 region has the DNA TGTGCCAGCAGCTTGGGACTAGGCGGCTACGAGCAGTACTTC. Amino acids: CASSLGLGGYEQYF.